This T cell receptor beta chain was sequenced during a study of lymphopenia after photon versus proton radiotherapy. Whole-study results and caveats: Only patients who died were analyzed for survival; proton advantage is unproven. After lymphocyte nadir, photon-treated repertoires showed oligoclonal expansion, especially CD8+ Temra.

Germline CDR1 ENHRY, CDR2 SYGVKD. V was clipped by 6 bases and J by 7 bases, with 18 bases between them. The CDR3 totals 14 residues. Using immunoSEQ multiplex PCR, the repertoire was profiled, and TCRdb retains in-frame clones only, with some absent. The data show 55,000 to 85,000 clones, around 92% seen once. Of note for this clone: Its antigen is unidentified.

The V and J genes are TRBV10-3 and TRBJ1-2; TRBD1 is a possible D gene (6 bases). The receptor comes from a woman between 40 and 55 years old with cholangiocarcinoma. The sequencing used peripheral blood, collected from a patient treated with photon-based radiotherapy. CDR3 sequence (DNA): TGTGCCATCAGCCGGGACACGGATTTCAGTGGCTACACCTTC. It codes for CAISRDTDFSGYTF.